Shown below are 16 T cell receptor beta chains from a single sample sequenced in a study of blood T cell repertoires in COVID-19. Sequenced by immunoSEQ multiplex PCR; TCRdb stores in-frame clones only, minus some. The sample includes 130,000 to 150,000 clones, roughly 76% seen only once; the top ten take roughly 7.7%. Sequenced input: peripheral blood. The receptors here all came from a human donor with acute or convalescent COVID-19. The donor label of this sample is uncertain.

The CDR3 sequence is CASSESGNTEAFF. DNA of the CDR3: TGCGCCAGCAGTGAATCCGGGAACACTGAAGCTTTCTTT. The chain employs TRBV10-2 and TRBJ1-1; D gene uncertain. Germline V CDR1 and CDR2: WSHSY, SAAADI. The V gene lost 3 bases and the J gene lost 1 base, with 6 bases spanning the gap. The CDR3 runs 13 residues.

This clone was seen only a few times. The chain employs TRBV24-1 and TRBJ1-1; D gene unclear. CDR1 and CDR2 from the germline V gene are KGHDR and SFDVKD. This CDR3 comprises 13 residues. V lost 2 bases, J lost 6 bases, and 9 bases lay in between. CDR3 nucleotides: TGTGCCACCAGTGATTCCCTCCGGGCTGAAGCTTTCTTT. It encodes CATSDSLRAEAFF.

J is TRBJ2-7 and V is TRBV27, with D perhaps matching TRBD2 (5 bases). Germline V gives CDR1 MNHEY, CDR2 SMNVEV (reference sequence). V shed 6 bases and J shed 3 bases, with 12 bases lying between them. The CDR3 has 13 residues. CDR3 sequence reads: CASRPGYNYEQYF. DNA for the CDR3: TGTGCCAGCAGACCGGGATACAACTACGAGCAGTACTTC.

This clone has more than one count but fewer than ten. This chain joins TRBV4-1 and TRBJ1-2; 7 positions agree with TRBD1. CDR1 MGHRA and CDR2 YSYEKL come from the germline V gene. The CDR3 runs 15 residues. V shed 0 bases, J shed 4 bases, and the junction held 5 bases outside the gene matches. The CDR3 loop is CASSQERQGGYGYTF. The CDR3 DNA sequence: TGCGCCAGCAGCCAAGAAAGGCAGGGGGGCTATGGCTACACCTTC.

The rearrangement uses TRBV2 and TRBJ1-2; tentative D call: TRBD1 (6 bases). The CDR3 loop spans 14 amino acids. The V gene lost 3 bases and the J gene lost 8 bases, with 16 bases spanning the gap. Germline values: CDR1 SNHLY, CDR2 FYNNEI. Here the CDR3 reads CASSDTGPPWGYTF. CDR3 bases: TGTGCCAGCAGTGATACAGGGCCTCCGTGGGGCTACACCTTC.

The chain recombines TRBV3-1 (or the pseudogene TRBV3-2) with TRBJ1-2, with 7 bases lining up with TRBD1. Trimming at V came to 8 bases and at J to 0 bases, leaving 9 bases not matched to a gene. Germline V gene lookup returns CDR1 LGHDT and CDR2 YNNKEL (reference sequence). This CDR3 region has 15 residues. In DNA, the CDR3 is TGTGCCAGCTCAACGGGACAGCGAGCTAACTATGGCTACACCTTC. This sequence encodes CASSTGQRANYGYTF.

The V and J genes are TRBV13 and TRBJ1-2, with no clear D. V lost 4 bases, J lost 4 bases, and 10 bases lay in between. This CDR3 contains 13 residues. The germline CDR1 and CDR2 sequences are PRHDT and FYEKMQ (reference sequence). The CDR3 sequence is CASSSQNGYGYTF. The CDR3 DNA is TGTGCCAGCAGCTCCCAAAACGGCTATGGCTACACCTTC. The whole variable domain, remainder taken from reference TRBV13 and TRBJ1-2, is AAGVIQSPRHLIKEKRETATLKCYPIPRHDTVYWYQQGPGQDPQFLISFYEKMQSDKGSIPDRFSAQQFSDYHSELNMSSLELGDSALYFCASSSQNGYGYTFGSGTRLTVV.

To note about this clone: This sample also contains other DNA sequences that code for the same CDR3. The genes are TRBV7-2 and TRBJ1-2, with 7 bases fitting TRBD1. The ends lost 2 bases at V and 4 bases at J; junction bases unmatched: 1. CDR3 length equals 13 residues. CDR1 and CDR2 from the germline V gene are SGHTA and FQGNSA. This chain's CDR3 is CASSLRDSYGYTF. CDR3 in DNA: TGTGCCAGCAGCTTAAGGGACAGCTATGGCTACACCTTC.

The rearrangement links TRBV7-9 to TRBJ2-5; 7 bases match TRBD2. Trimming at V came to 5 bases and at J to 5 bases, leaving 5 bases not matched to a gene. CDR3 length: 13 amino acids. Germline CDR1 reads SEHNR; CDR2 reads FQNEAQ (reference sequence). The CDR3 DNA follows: TGTGCCAGCAGCCTCGAGGGAGGGGAGACCCAGTACTTC. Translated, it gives CASSLEGGETQYF.

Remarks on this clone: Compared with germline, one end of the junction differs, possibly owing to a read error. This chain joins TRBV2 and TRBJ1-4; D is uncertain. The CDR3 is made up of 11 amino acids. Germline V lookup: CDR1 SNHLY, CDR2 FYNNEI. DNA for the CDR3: TGTGGCAGCCTTCGGAATGAAAAACTGTTTTTT. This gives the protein CGSLRNEKLFF.

The CDR3 nucleotides are TGTGCCACCAGCAGAGTAGGGGGTAATGAAAAACTGTTTTTT. Its protein is CATSRVGGNEKLFF. The genes are TRBV15 and TRBJ1-4; maybe TRBD1 (6 bases). Trimming took 1 base from V and 4 from J, leaving 7 bases between them. The CDR3 runs 14 residues. The germline V gene encodes CDR1 LNHNV and CDR2 YYDKDF (reference sequence).

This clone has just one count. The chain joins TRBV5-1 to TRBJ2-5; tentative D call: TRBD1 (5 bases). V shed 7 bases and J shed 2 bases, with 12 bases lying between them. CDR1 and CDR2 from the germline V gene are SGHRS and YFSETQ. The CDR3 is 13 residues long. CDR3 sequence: CASGYQGQETQYF. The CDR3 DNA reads TGCGCCAGCGGGTACCAGGGTCAAGAGACCCAGTACTTC.

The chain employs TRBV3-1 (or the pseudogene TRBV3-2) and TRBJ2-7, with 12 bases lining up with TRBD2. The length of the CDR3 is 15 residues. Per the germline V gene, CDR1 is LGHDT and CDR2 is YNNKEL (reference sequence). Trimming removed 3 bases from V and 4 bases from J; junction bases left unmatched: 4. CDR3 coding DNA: TGTGCCAGCAGCCAGACTAGCGGGGGTAGTTACGAGCAGTACGTC. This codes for CASSQTSGGSYEQYV.

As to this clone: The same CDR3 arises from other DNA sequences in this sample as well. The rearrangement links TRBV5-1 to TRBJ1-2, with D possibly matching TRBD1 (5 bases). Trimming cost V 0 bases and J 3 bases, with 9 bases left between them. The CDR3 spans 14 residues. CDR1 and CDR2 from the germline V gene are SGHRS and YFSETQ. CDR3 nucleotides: TGCGCCAGCAGCTTGGAAGGGGCTGACTATGGCTACACCTTC. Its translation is CASSLEGADYGYTF.

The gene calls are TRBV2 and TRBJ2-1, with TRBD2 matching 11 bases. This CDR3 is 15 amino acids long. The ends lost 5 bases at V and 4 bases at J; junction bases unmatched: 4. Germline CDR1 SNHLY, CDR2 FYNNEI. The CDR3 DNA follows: TGTGCCAGCAGTTCAACTAGCGGGGGTTACAATGAGCAGTTCTTC. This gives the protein CASSSTSGGYNEQFF.

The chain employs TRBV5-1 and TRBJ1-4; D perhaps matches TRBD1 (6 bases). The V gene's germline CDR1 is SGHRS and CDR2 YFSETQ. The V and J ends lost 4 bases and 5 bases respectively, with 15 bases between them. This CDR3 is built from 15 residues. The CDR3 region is CASSPRDTLNEKLFF. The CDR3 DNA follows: TGCGCCAGCAGCCCTCGGGACACTTTAAATGAAAAACTGTTTTTT.